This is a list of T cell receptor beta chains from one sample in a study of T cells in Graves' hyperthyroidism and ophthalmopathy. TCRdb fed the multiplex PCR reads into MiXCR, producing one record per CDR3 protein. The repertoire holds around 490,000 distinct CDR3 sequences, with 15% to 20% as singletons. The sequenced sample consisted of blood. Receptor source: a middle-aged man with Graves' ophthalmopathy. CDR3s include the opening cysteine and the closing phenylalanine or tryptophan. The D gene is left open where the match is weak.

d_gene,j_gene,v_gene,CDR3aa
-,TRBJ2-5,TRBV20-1,CSARDGGARGQTQYF
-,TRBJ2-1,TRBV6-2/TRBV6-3,CASRSTTPPPRSTSSMNEQFF
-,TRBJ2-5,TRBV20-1,CRASPPPETQYF
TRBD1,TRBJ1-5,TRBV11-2,CASSQGGPAQPQHF
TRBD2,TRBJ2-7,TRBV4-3,CASSLGPGGSYEQYF
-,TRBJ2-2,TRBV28,CASTPSWEYTRELFF
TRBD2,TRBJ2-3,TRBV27,CASSPGTSGAGTQYF
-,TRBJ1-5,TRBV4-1,CASSQDQFGGSSNQPQHF
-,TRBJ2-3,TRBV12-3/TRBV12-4,CASRTAAGTRPDTQYF
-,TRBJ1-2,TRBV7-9,CASSFSTELHTF
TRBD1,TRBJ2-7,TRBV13,CASSYYLGQRNYEQYF
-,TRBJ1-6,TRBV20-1,CSARGPGENSPLHF
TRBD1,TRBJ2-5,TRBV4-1,CASSAQGRETQYF
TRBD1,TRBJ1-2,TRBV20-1,CSARDVGQGAAGGYGYTF
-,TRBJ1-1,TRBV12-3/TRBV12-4,CASRGFEAFF
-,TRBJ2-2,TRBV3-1,CASSPPHIYTGELFF
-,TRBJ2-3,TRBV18,CASSPRSADTQYF
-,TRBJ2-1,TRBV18,CASSPRAIDEQFF
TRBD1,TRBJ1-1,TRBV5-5,CASTVQGAILTEAFF
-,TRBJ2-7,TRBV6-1,CASYYGPRYEQYF
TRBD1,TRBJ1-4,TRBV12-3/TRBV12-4,CASSWTGANEKLFF
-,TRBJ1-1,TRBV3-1,CASGRSGITEAFF
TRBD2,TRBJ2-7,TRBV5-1,CASSSEGTSGYEQYF
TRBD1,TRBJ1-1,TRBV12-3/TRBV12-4,CASIMTGMNTEAFF
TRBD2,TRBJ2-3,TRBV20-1,CSAVAGGLGTDTQYF
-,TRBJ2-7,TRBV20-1,CSARIPRGGNEQYF
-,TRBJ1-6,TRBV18,CASSRDDNSPLHF
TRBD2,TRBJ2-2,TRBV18,CASSSILAGLVGGELFF